These 10 T cell receptor beta chains came from one sample sequenced in a study of cytomegalovirus exposure and HLA in healthy donors. Primers: 60 Vbeta forward and 13 Jbeta reverse. Sequencing was performed with immunoSEQ multiplex PCR; in TCRdb, only in-frame clones are kept and a portion is missing. There are about 130,000 clones in the sample; about 80% occur only once, and 2.2% lies in the top ten. What was sequenced was PBMCs. The source is a man aged 25-40 years in good health and CMV-seronegative.

The chain uses TRBV25-1 and TRBJ2-1, with TRBD2 identical over 9 bases. The ends lost 7 bases at V and 0 bases at J; junction bases unmatched: 4. Germline CDR1 is MGHDK and CDR2 is SYGVNS. The CDR3 extends over 15 amino acids. The CDR3 region has the DNA TGTGCCAGCACCCGAGCGGGGGGCTCCTACAATGAGCAGTTCTTC. The encoded protein is CASTRAGGSYNEQFF.

This chain links TRBV28 with TRBJ2-7; no firm D call. The CDR3 consists of 13 residues. Germline V gene lookup returns CDR1 MDHEN and CDR2 SYDVKM. Trimming pared 4 bases from V and 3 bases from J, leaving 10 bases between. The CDR3 spells CASSSGQNYEQYF. CDR3 sequence (DNA): TGTGCCAGCAGTTCTGGGCAGAACTACGAGCAGTACTTC.

This clone was counted between two and nine times. The V and J genes are TRBV28 and TRBJ2-7; tentative D call: TRBD1 (5 bases). The V end was cut by 3 bases, the J end by 5 bases, with 5 bases between. This CDR3 has 11 residues. Germline V CDR1 and CDR2: MDHEN, SYDVKM. This chain's CDR3 is CASSFRDEQYF. The CDR3 DNA sequence: TGTGCCAGCAGTTTCAGGGACGAGCAGTACTTC.

This clone occurred once. This rearrangement joins TRBV6-1 to TRBJ2-7; D remains ambiguous. V lost 6 bases and J 3 bases, leaving 15 bases between the germline ends. The CDR3 sequence is 14 residues long. Germline CDR1 reads MNHNS; CDR2 reads SASEGT. CDR3 sequence: CASSADGANYEQYF. Here the CDR3 DNA reads TGTGCCAGCAGCGCGGATGGAGCTAACTACGAGCAGTACTTC.

V gene TRBV29-1 combines with J gene TRBJ1-1; 7 bases line up with TRBD1. The CDR3 loop spans 13 amino acids. With 7 bases clipped from V and 2 bases from J, the junction kept 7 bases outside the gene matches. Germline values: CDR1 SQVTM, CDR2 ANQGSEA. The chain's CDR3 is CSARRDSNTEAFF. DNA for the CDR3: TGCAGCGCCCGACGGGACAGTAACACTGAAGCTTTCTTT.

CDR3 nucleotide sequence: TGTGCCAGCAGTGAAGGCGCGGGGGGAATCCACTACGAGCAGTACTTC. Its protein is CASSEGAGGIHYEQYF. The rearrangement joins TRBV6-1 to TRBJ2-7; 8 positions agree with TRBD2. The germline V gene encodes CDR1 MNHNS and CDR2 SASEGT. This CDR3 contains 16 residues. J gave up 3 bases and V 1 base, and 8 bases lay outside the gene matches.

This sequence joins TRBV19 and TRBJ1-2, with 8 bases lining up with TRBD1. The length of the CDR3 is 17 residues. With V trimmed by 3 bases and J by 4 bases, 13 bases remained unmatched. The germline V gene has CDR1 LNHDA and CDR2 SQIVND (reference sequence). DNA for the CDR3: TGTGCCAGTAGTATTTGGACAGGGCAACGGTCCGGCTATGGCTACACCTTC. It specifies CASSIWTGQRSGYGYTF.

The chain carries TRBV28 and TRBJ1-3, with D possibly TRBD1 on 6 matching bases. Trimming shortened V by 6 bases and J by 4 bases, and 13 bases separated the two germline ends. The CDR3 length is 14 residues. Per the germline V gene, CDR1 is MDHEN and CDR2 is SYDVKM. The CDR3 here is CASRTRTVGNTIYF. In DNA form, the CDR3 reads TGTGCCAGCAGGACTCGGACAGTGGGAAACACCATATATTTT.

The V gene is TRBV5-1, the J gene TRBJ1-1; a possible D gene is TRBD1 (5 bases). Trimming stripped 2 bases from V and 4 bases from J, with 18 bases between. Germline values: CDR1 SGHRS, CDR2 YFSETQ. This CDR3 is 16 amino acids long. CDR3 DNA: TGCGCCAGCAGCTTCGAGGAGGGGCGGGGGATCACTGAAGCTTTCTTT. Amino acids: CASSFEEGRGITEAFF. The full variable domain, in which reference TRBV5-1 and TRBJ1-1 provide the parts outside the CDR3, is KAGVTQTPRYLIKTRGQQVTLSCSPISGHRSVSWYQQTPGQGLQFLFEYFSETQRNKGNFPGRFSGRQFSNSRSEMNVSTLELGDSALYLCASSFEEGRGITEAFFGQGTRLTVV.

V is TRBV10-3 and J is TRBJ1-6; D remains unclear. Germline CDR1 ENHRY, CDR2 SYGVKD. V was shortened by 0 bases and J by 10 bases, with 13 bases between the two germline ends. CDR3 size: 15 residues. CDR3 loop: CAISESLGLGSPLHF. The CDR3 DNA is TGTGCCATCAGTGAGTCCCTCGGACTTGGGTCACCCCTCCACTTT.